Each of the 23 T cell receptor beta chains below was sequenced from the same sample in a study of blood T cell repertoires in COVID-19 (dated by TCRdb to the early 2020s). Libraries came from the immunoSEQ multiplex PCR assay. Sourced from immuneACCESS, this table was stored by TCRdb with only in-frame sequences that have V and J called. A share of the clones is absent; for the studies checked, an unresolved V gene accounts for under half, and the remainder has no known explanation. Counted in this sample were roughly 150,000 clones; around 89% of them appeared once. The ten largest make up 15% of the sample. Specimen: peripheral blood. Every receptor here comes from a woman aged 40 to 50 with acute or convalescent COVID-19.

The gene calls are TRBV27 and TRBJ2-3; maybe TRBD2 (6 bases). There are 14 residues in the CDR3. Trimming shortened V by 3 bases and J by 2 bases, and 9 bases separated the two germline ends. CDR1 MNHEY and CDR2 SMNVEV come from the germline V gene (reference sequence). CDR3 residues: CASSFGEDTDTQYF. The CDR3 nucleotides read TGTGCCAGCAGTTTTGGGGAGGACACAGATACGCAGTATTTT.

The rearrangement links TRBV23-1 to TRBJ2-1, with 14 bases matching TRBD2. TRBV23-1 is labeled an ORF, and its function is uncertain. There are 17 residues in the CDR3. V trimming: 0 bases; J trimming: 6 bases; junction bases outside the gene matches: 4. The DNA for the CDR3 is TGCGCCAGCAGTCAATCGACTAGCGGGGGGGCCATCAATGAGCAGTTCTTC. Translation: CASSQSTSGGAINEQFF.

The rearrangement links TRBV2 to TRBJ2-6, with D uncertain. CDR3 length equals 15 residues. Germline-derived CDR1 and CDR2 are SNHLY and FYNNEI. Trimming left V 6 bases short and J 4 bases short, with 13 bases between. The DNA for the CDR3 is TGTGCCAGCAGCCGTCCCATAGTCGGGGCCAACGTCCTGACTTTC. It specifies CASSRPIVGANVLTF.

J is TRBJ2-3 and V is TRBV18; maybe TRBD2 (6 bases). Germline loops: CDR1 KGHSH, CDR2 LQKENI. The CDR3 loop spans 15 amino acids. With 1 base removed from V and 6 bases from J, the gap between germline ends came to 14 bases. The DNA of the CDR3 is TGTGCCAGCTCACCACAGGCGGGGCCAGGGGATACGCAGTATTTT. Amino acid sequence: CASSPQAGPGDTQYF.

The chain carries TRBV14 and TRBJ2-7, with 11 bases identical to TRBD2. The junction had 7 bases not matched to a gene; V was cut back by 6 bases and J by 3 bases. This CDR3 is built from 15 residues. Germline assignment: CDR1 SGHDN and CDR2 FVKESK. The CDR3 reads CASRETSGSYYEQYF. The CDR3 region has the DNA TGTGCCAGCAGGGAAACTAGCGGGAGTTACTACGAGCAGTACTTC.

This clone was counted a single time. The gene calls are TRBV5-1 and TRBJ1-1, with D perhaps matching TRBD1 (5 bases). The CDR3 runs 14 residues. V lost 0 bases, J lost 4 bases, and 10 bases lay in between. Germline lookup yields CDR1 SGHRS and CDR2 YFSETQ. The CDR3 is CASSLDSGATEAFF. For the CDR3, the DNA is TGCGCCAGCAGCTTGGACAGTGGGGCCACTGAAGCTTTCTTT.

The genes are TRBV11-3 and TRBJ1-1; D is unclear. Trimming cost V 3 bases and J 5 bases, with 25 bases left between them. This CDR3 region has 18 residues. CDR1 is SGHNT, CDR2 YENEEA, per germline. The CDR3: CASSFSLIAASRRTEAFF. CDR3 bases: TGTGCCAGCAGCTTTTCGTTGATAGCCGCATCAAGACGGACTGAAGCTTTCTTT.

V gene TRBV2 combines with J gene TRBJ2-4, with 9 bases fitting TRBD1. The CDR3 totals 13 residues. The trim removed 5 bases at V and 6 bases at J, leaving 2 bases unmatched. From germline, CDR1 is SNHLY and CDR2 FYNNEI. The CDR3 nucleotides are TGTGCCAGCAGTAGGACAGGGGTAAACATTCAGTACTTC. This codes for CASSRTGVNIQYF.

J is TRBJ2-5 and V is TRBV19; D possibly corresponds to TRBD2 (6 bases). The length of the CDR3 is 14 residues. Looked up from germline, CDR1 is LNHDA and CDR2 is SQIVND (reference sequence). V was shortened by 6 bases and J by 5 bases, with 16 bases between the two germline ends. CDR3 in DNA: TGTGCCAGTAGCCCAAAAGGGAGGCAGGAGACCCAGTACTTC. Translation gives CASSPKGRQETQYF. The complete variable domain, with remaining parts taken from reference TRBV19 and TRBJ2-5, reads DGGITQSPKYLFRKEGQNVTLSCEQNLNHDAMYWYRQDPGQGLRLIYYSQIVNDFQKGDIAEGYSVSREKKESFPLTVTSAQKNPTAFYLCASSPKGRQETQYFGPGTRLLVL.

The rearrangement joins TRBV12-3 or TRBV12-4 to TRBJ2-7; D call uncertain. The V end lost 5 bases, the J end lost 6 bases, and 8 bases lay between the germline ends. The CDR3 consists of 11 residues. CDR3 nucleotide sequence: TGTGCCAGCAGTCCCCTAGTCGAGCAGTACTTC. The encoded protein is CASSPLVEQYF.

With regard to this clone: The junction and the germline gene differ at one end; a read error may be behind it. For the CDR3, the DNA is TGCAGCGTTGGGCATGGTGGGGCCCTATTT. It yields the protein CSVGHGGALF. The gene calls are TRBV29-1 and TRBJ1-1; tentative D call: TRBD1 (5 bases). Germline CDR1 SQVTM, CDR2 ANQGSEA. This CDR3 is 10 amino acids long.

This clone was counted only a few times. CDR3 in DNA: TGCGCCAGCAGCCCAGGAGGGGGGGCCAAAGATACGCAGTATTTT. This translates into CASSPGGGAKDTQYF. This sequence joins TRBV5-1 and TRBJ2-3; D might be TRBD2 (7 bases). The CDR3 has 15 amino acids. Germline values: CDR1 SGHRS, CDR2 YFSETQ. The germline V and J ends were trimmed by 4 bases and 5 bases, with 17 bases remaining between them.

This clone was seen just once. The rearrangement joins TRBV19 to TRBJ2-2, with D maybe TRBD1 (6 bases). The length of the CDR3 is 15 residues. Germline loops: CDR1 LNHDA, CDR2 SQIVND (reference sequence). V was shortened by 4 bases and J by 6 bases, with 15 bases between the two germline ends. The CDR3 DNA reads as TGTGCCAGTAGTACGGTACAGGGAGTAGCCGGGGAGCTGTTTTTT. This translates into CASSTVQGVAGELFF.

This chain uses TRBV5-4 with TRBJ2-1, with 10 bases aligning to TRBD2. CDR3 length: 16 residues. Germline CDR1 is SGHNT and CDR2 is YYREEE (reference sequence). J gave up 5 bases and V 4 bases, and 9 bases lay outside the gene matches. The CDR3 nucleotides are TGTGCCAGCAGCAACCAGGTTAGCGGGAGGAACAATGAGCAGTTCTTC. Protein product: CASSNQVSGRNNEQFF.

In its sample, this clone was seen once. The chain has TRBV3-1 (or the pseudogene TRBV3-2) and TRBJ1-1; D not resolved. The CDR3 contains 14 residues. In germline, CDR1 is LGHDT, CDR2 YNNKEL (reference sequence). Trimming left V 1 base short and J 6 bases short, with 12 bases between. CDR3 sequence (DNA): TGTGCCAGCAGCCAAGCAAGATTGGGCGCTGAAGCTTTCTTT. Protein: CASSQARLGAEAFF.

The V call is TRBV2, the J call TRBJ1-6, with TRBD1 identical over 9 bases. The V and J ends lost 6 bases and 7 bases, in that order; junction bases with no gene match: 7. Germline CDR1 is SNHLY and CDR2 is FYNNEI. This CDR3 is 15 amino acids long. CDR3 in amino acids: CASSLGQGYNSPLHF. The CDR3 region has the DNA TGTGCCAGCAGCCTGGGACAGGGTTACAATTCACCCCTCCACTTT.

The chain is built from TRBV25-1 and TRBJ1-1, with D maybe TRBD1 (6 bases). Trimming cost V 5 bases and J 2 bases, with 12 bases left between them. This CDR3 is 14 amino acids long. From germline, CDR1 is MGHDK and CDR2 SYGVNS. CDR3 protein: CASSIRGFNTEAFF. The CDR3 coding sequence is TGTGCCAGCAGTATCAGGGGTTTTAACACTGAAGCTTTCTTT.

The rearrangement joins TRBV27 to TRBJ2-1; 8 bases agree with TRBD1. Germline loops: CDR1 MNHEY, CDR2 SMNVEV (reference sequence). With V trimmed by 0 bases and J by 4 bases, 8 bases remained unmatched. The CDR3 consists of 17 residues. In DNA, the CDR3 is TGTGCCAGCAGTTTATCGTTGTGGGGACAGGCGTACAATGAGCAGTTCTTC. Its translation: CASSLSLWGQAYNEQFF.

This chain joins TRBV29-1 and TRBJ2-1; the D gene is possibly TRBD2 (6 bases). Germline V gene lookup returns CDR1 SQVTM and CDR2 ANQGSEA. The germline V and J ends were trimmed by 3 bases and 4 bases, with 16 bases remaining between them. This CDR3 spans 15 amino acids. The CDR3 DNA sequence: TGCAGCGTTGATATCGCGGGGCCACTTTACAATGAGCAGTTCTTC. Encoded protein: CSVDIAGPLYNEQFF.

The chain uses TRBV7-8 and TRBJ1-4, with TRBD1 identical over 8 bases. The CDR3 loop spans 16 amino acids. CDR1 and CDR2 (germline): SGHVS, FQNEAQ. Trimming at V came to 3 bases and at J to 4 bases, leaving 7 bases not matched to a gene. CDR3 bases: TGTGCCAGCAGCTTCGGCAGGGGGCACGTTAATGAAAAACTGTTTTTT. Translated: CASSFGRGHVNEKLFF.

This chain connects TRBV21-1 to TRBJ2-4; the listed D gene, TRBD1, was not tested against the DNA. TRBV21-1 is given as a pseudogene. The CDR3 contains 20 residues. The CDR3 DNA reads as TGTGCCAGCAGCAACTTCCGGCCCACCGTCAGGGATCTAGCCAAAAACATTCAGTACTTC. Protein product: CASSNFRPTVRDLAKNIQYF.

The chain carries TRBV7-8 and TRBJ1-1, with a possible D match to TRBD1 (5 bases). Trimming took 1 base from V and 5 from J, leaving 8 bases between them. This CDR3 comprises 13 residues. Germline assignment: CDR1 SGHVS and CDR2 FQNEAQ. The CDR3 DNA sequence: TGTGCCAGCAGCTTAGTTGGGGCGACTGAAGCTTTCTTT. Its protein product is CASSLVGATEAFF.

This chain connects TRBV29-1 to TRBJ2-1; TRBD1 matches 7 bases. CDR1 is SQVTM and CDR2 is ANQGSEA in the germline V gene. V lost 8 bases, J lost 5 bases, and 12 bases stayed unmatched. There are 14 residues in the CDR3. The CDR3 DNA follows: TGCAGCTTCTGGACAGGAAAAAAGCACAATGAGCAGTTCTTC. As protein: CSFWTGKKHNEQFF.